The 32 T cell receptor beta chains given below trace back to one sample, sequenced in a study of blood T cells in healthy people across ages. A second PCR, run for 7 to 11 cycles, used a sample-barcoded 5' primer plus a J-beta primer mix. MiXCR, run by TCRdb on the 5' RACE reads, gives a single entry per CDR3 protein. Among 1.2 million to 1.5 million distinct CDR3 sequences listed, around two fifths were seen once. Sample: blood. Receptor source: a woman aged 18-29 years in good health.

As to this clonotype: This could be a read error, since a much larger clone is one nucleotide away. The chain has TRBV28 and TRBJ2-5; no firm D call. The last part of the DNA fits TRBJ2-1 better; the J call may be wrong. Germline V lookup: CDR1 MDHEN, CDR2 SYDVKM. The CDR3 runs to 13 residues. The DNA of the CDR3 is TGTGCCAGCAGACGGACGTTCCAAGAGACCCAGTTCTTC. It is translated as CASRRTFQETQFF.

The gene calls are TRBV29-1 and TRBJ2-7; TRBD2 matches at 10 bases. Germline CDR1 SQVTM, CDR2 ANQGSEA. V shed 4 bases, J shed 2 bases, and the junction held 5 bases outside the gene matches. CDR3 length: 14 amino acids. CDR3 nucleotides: TGCAGCGTTGTGAGTCTAGCGGGGGCCTACGAGCAGTACTTC. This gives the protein CSVVSLAGAYEQYF.

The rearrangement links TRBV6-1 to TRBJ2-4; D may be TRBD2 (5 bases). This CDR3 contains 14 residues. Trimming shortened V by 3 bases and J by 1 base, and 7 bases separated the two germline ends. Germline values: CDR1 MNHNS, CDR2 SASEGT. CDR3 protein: CASSESGAKNIQYF. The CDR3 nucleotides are TGTGCCAGCAGTGAGTCGGGGGCCAAAAACATTCAGTACTTC.

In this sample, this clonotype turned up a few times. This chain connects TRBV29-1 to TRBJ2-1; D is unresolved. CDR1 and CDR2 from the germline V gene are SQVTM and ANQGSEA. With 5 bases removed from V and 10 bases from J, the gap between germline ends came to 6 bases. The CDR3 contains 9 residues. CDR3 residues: CSVSYEQFF. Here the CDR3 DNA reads TGCAGCGTTTCGTACGAGCAGTTCTTC.

The CDR3 spells CASSLSPELGTQYF. The CDR3 DNA is TGTGCCAGCAGCTTATCCCCCGAACTAGGGACCCAGTACTTC. This chain links TRBV7-3 with TRBJ2-5, with D possibly being TRBD2 (5 bases). Germline CDR1 reads SGHTA; CDR2 reads FQGTGA. V gave up 2 bases and J gave up 7 bases, with 14 bases separating them. This CDR3 is 14 amino acids long. Full variable domain (remainder filled in from reference TRBV7-3 and TRBJ2-5): GAGVSQTPSNKVTEKGKYVELRCDPISGHTALYWYRQSLGQGPEFLIYFQGTGAADDSGLPNDRFFAVRPEGSVSTLKIQRTERGDSAVYLCASSLSPELGTQYFGPGTRLLVL.

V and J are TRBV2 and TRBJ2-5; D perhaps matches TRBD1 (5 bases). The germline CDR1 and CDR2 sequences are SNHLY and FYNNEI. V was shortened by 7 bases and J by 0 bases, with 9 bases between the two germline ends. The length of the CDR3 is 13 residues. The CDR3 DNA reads TGTGCCAGCAAGGGGCCGTACCAAGAGACCCAGTACTTC. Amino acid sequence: CASKGPYQETQYF.

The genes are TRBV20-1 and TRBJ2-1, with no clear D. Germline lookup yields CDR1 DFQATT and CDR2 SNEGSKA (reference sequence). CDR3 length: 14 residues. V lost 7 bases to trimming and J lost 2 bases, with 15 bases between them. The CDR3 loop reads CSVLASGTYNEQFF. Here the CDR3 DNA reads TGCAGTGTTTTAGCCTCTGGAACCTACAATGAGCAGTTCTTC.

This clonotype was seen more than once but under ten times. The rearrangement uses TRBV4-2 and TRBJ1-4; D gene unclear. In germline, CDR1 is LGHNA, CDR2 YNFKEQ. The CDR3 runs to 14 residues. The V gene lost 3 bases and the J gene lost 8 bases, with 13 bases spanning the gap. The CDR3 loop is CASSQDLDGEKLFF. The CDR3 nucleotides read TGTGCCAGCAGCCAGGACCTGGACGGGGAAAAACTGTTTTTT.

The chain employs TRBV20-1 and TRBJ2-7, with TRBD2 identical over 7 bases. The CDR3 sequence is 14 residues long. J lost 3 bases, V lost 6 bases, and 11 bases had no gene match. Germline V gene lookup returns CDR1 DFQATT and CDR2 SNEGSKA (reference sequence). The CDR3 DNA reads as TGCAGTGCCGTACTAGCGCCGAGGCTCTACGAGCAGTACTTC. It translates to CSAVLAPRLYEQYF.

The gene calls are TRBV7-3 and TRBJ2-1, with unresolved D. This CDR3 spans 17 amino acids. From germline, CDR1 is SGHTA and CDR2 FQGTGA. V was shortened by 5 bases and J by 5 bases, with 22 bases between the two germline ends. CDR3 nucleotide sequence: TGTGCCAGCAGCCTTAACGCCGGGCCCCCTCCCCACAATGAGCAGTTCTTC. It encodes CASSLNAGPPPHNEQFF.

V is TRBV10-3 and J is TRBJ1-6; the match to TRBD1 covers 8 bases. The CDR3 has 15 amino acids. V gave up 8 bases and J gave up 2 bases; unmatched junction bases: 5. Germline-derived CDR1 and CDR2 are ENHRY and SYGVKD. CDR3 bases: TGTGCCATCGGGGGACAGGACCCCTATAATTCACCCCTCCACTTT. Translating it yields CAIGGQDPYNSPLHF.

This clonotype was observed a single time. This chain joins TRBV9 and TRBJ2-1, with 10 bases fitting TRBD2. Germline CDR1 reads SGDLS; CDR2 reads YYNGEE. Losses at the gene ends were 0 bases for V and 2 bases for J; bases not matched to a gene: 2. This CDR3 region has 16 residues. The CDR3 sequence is CASSVDSGGTYNEQFF. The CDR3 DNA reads TGTGCCAGCAGCGTAGATAGCGGGGGGACCTACAATGAGCAGTTCTTC.

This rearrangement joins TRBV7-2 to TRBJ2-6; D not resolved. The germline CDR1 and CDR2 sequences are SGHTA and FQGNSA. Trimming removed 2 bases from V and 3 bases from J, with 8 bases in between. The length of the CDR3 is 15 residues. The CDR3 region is CASSLFMVGANVLTF. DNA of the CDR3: TGTGCCAGCAGCTTATTTATGGTTGGGGCCAACGTCCTGACTTTC.

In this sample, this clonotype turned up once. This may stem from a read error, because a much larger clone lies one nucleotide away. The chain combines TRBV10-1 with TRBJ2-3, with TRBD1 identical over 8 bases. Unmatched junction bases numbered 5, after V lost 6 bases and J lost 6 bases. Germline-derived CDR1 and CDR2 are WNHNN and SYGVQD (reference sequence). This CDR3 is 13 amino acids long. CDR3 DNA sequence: TGCGCCAGCAGCCCGGACAGGGTGGATACGCAGTATTTT. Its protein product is CASSPDRVDTQYF.

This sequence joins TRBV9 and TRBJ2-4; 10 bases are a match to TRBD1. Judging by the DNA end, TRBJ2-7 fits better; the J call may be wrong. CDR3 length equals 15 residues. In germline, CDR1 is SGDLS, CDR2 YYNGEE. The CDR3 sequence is CASSPGDRGVHEQYF. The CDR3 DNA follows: TGTGCCAGCAGCCCCGGGGACAGGGGAGTCCACGAGCAGTACTTC.

The CDR3 sequence is CASSHYPSTDTQYF. The CDR3 region has the DNA TGTGCCAGCAGCCACTACCCTAGCACAGATACGCAGTATTTT. V usage is TRBV3-1 and J usage is TRBJ2-3; D ambiguous. Trimming removed 3 bases at V and 0 bases at J, with 7 bases between. The CDR3 extends over 14 amino acids. CDR1 and CDR2 (germline): LGHDT, YNNKEL (reference sequence).

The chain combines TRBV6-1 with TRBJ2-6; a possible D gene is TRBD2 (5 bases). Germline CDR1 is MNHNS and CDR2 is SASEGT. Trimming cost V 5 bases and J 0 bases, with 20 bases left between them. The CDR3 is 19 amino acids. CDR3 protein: CASSITGSSTSSGANVLTF. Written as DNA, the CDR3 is TGTGCCAGCAGTATCACGGGGAGCTCAACTAGCTCTGGGGCCAACGTCCTGACTTTC.

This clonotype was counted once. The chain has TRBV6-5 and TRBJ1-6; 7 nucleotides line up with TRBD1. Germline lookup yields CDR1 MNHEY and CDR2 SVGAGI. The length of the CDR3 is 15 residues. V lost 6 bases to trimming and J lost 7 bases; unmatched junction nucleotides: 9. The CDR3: CASRTGCRLNSPLHF. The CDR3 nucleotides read TGTGCCAGCAGGACAGGGTGTCGACTGAATTCACCCCTCCACTTT.

CDR3 coding DNA: TGTGCCAGCAGCTTCCGCGGACAGCCTAGCAATCAGCCCCAGCATTTT. It is translated as CASSFRGQPSNQPQHF. The chain has TRBV5-6 and TRBJ1-5; weak D call: TRBD1 (6 bases). Germline lookup yields CDR1 SGHDT and CDR2 YYEEEE. Trimming shortened V by 2 bases and J by 0 bases, and 12 bases separated the two germline ends. The CDR3 extends over 16 amino acids.

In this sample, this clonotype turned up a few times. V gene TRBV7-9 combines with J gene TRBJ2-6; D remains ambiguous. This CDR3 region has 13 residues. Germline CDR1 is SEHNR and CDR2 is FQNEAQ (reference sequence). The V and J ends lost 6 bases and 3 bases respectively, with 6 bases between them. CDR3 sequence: CASRTGGANVLTF. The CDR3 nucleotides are TGTGCCAGCAGAACGGGTGGGGCCAACGTCCTGACTTTC.

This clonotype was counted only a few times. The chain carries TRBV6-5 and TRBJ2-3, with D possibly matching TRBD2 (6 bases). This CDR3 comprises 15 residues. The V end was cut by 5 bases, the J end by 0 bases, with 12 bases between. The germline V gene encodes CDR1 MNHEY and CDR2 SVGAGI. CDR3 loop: CASSDIADSTDTQYF. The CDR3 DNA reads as TGTGCCAGCAGTGATATAGCGGATAGCACAGATACGCAGTATTTT.

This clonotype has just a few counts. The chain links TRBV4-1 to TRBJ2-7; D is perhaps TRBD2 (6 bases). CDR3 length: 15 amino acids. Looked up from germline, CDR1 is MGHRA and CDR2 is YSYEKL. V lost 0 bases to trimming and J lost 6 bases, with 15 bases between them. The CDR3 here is CASSQDEGTAFEQYF. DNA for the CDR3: TGCGCCAGCAGCCAAGATGAGGGGACTGCTTTCGAGCAGTACTTC.

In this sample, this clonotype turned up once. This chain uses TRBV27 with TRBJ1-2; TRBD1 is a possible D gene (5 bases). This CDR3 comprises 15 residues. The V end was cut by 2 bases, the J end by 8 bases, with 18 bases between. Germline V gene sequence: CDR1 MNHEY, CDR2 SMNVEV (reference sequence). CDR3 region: CASSLEGRKMAGYTF. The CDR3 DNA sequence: TGTGCCAGCAGTTTAGAGGGACGTAAGATGGCCGGCTACACCTTC.

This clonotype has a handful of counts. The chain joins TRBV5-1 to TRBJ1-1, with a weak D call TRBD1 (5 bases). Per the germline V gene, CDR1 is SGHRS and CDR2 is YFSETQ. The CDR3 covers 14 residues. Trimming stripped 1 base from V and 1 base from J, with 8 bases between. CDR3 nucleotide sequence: TGCGCCAGCAGCTTGTGGGGGACGAACACTGAAGCTTTCTTT. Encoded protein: CASSLWGTNTEAFF.

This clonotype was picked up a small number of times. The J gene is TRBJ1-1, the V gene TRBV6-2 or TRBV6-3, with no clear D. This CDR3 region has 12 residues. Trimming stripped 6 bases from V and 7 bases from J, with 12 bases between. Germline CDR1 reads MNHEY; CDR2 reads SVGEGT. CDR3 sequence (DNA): TGTGCCAGCAGATCACAGCGGAATGAAGCTTTCTTT. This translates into CASRSQRNEAFF.

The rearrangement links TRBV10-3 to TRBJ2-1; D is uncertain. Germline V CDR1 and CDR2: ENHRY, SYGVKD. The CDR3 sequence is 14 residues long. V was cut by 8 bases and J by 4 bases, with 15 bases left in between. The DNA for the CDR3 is TGTGCCATCGGAGTTCGGGCCCTTTACAATGAGCAGTTCTTC. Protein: CAIGVRALYNEQFF.

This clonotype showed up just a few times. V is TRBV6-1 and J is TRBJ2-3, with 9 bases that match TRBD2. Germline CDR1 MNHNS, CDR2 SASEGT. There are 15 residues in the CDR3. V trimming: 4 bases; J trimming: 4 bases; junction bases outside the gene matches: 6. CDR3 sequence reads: CASSGLAGGPDTQYF. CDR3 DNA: TGTGCCAGCAGTGGACTGGCGGGGGGGCCAGATACGCAGTATTTT.

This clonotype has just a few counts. The CDR3 here is CASSFTSGGVYEQYF. The CDR3 nucleotides read TGCGCCAGCAGTTTTACTAGCGGGGGAGTCTACGAGCAGTACTTC. This chain joins TRBV5-1 and TRBJ2-7; the match to TRBD2 covers 11 bases. J was trimmed by 3 bases and V by 5 bases; bases with no gene match: 7. Germline lookup yields CDR1 SGHRS and CDR2 YFSETQ. The CDR3 runs to 15 residues.

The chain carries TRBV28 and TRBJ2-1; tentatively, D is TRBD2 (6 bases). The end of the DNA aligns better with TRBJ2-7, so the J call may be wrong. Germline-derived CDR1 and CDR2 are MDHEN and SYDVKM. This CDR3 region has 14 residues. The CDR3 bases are TGTGCCAGCAGGCGCGGGGAGGAAGCCCACGAGCAGTACTTC. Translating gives CASRRGEEAHEQYF.

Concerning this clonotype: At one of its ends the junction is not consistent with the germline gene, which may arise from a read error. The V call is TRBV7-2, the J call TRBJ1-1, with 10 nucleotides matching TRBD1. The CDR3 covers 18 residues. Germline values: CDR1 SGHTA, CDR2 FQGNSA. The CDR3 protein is CASSPRPGTGVLDTVAFF. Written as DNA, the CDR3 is TGTGCCAGCAGCCCCAGACCCGGGACAGGGGTTTTAGACACTGTAGCTTTCTTT.

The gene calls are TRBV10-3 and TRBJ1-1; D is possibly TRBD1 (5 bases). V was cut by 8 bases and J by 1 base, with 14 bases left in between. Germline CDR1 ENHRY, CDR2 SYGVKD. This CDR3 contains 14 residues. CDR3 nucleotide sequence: TGTGCCATCGGGCCCTCGACAGAGAACACTGAAGCTTTCTTT. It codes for CAIGPSTENTEAFF.

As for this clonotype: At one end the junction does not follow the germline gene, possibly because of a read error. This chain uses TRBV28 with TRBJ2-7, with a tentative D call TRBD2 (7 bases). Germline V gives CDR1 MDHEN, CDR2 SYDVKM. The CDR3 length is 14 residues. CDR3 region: CVSLGGAPIYEQYF. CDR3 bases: TGTGTCAGCCTTGGGGGGGCTCCGATCTACGAGCAGTACTTC. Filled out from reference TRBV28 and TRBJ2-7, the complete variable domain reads DVKVTQSSRYLVKRTGEKVFLECVQDMDHENMFWYRQDPGLGLRLIYFSYDVKMKEKGDIPEGYSVSREKKERFSLILESASTNQTSMYLCVSLGGAPIYEQYFGPGTRLTVT.